Here is one TCR beta chain with its context. Its antigen remains unidentified. These data are taken from a study of T cell clones after liver transplantation. Study observations and caveats: Graft donor-reactive T cells may have migrated into the graft rather than being deleted. Small, mixed patient groups and varying post-transplant times limit these conclusions.

The assay was immunoSEQ multiplex PCR, and TCRdb's table has in-frame clones only and misses some. The table records some 9,400 clones, 75% to 80% of them present only once. Germline lookup yields CDR1 ENHRY and CDR2 SYGVKD. V was shortened by 2 bases and J by 2 bases, with 8 bases between the two germline ends. The CDR3 extends over 14 amino acids. Sorting of unstimulated PBMCs yielded separate CD3+CD4+ and CD3+CD8+ fractions. The V and J genes are TRBV10-3 and TRBJ2-3; D unclear. Sequences were derived from CD8+ T cells from blood, sampled before liver transplant. The receptor was derived from a human donor who received a liver transplant. The CDR3 here is CAISEQLLTDTQYF. Written as DNA, the CDR3 is TGTGCCATCAGTGAGCAACTGCTCACAGATACGCAGTATTTT.